The table lists the clone carrying this T cell receptor beta chain with many counts. Its antigen is currently unknown. The junction differs from germline at one of its ends, possibly a read error. This CDR3 contains 14 residues. Germline CDR1 is KGHSH and CDR2 is LQKENI. TCRdb keeps only in-frame clones here, not all; method: immunoSEQ multiplex PCR. The record shows approximately 5,100 clones for this sample, with no singletons present. These data are taken from a study of T cells after posttransplantation cyclophosphamide. Busulfan-fludarabine conditioning, marrow transplant, and cyclophosphamide on days +3 and +4 were administered. Study-level findings and limits: Skin or GI-infiltrating T cells shared few TRB sequences with blood. Donor-recipient repertoire similarity was low at 1-2 months, rising over year one.

The sequencing here drew on PBMCs, taken around 380 days after allogeneic stem cell transplant with posttransplant cyclophosphamide. The chain carries TRBV18 and TRBJ1-5, with 7 bases identical to TRBD1. The origin of this receptor is a male patient between 55 and 70 years old who received an allogeneic stem cell transplant from a related donor, was CMV-positive, and had acute GVHD only. Some T cells may be provided by the graft donor. This chain's CDR3 is CASSPNRGKQPQHF. The CDR3, as DNA: TGTGCCAGCTCACCAAACAGGGGCAAGCAGCCCCAGCATTTT.